The rows below give T cell receptor beta chains drawn from one sample of a study of naive and memory T cell subsets. TCRdb fed the UMI-ligation and nested PCR reads into MiXCR, producing one record per CDR3 protein. The sample carries over 110,000 distinct CDR3 sequences, 15% to 25% recorded once. The sequenced material came from naive CD8+ T cells from blood. These TCRs come from a human donor in good health. Each CDR3 is given with its conserved first and last residue. Each record gives: clone size, D gene, J gene, V gene, CDR3 protein, CDR3 DNA. D genes are given only for firm matches. Size is omitted from some rows. Given values are once, few, many or a class for expanded clones.

clone size: few; D gene: .; J gene: TRBJ2-1; V gene: TRBV11-1; CDR3 protein: CASSPRTFYNEQFF; CDR3 DNA: TGTGCCAGCAGCCCCCGGACGTTCTACAATGAGCAGTTCTTC
clone size: .; D gene: .; J gene: TRBJ2-5; V gene: TRBV6-2/TRBV6-3; CDR3 protein: CASSRQFQETQYF; CDR3 DNA: TGTGCCAGCAGTCGACAGTTCCAAGAGACCCAGTACTTC
clone size: .; D gene: .; J gene: TRBJ2-1; V gene: TRBV28; CDR3 protein: CASSSTGDSYNEQFF; CDR3 DNA: TGTGCCAGCAGTTCCACGGGGGACTCCTACAATGAGCAGTTCTTC
clone size: .; D gene: .; J gene: TRBJ2-1; V gene: TRBV29-1; CDR3 protein: CSVEWVYRRGYNEQFF; CDR3 DNA: TGCAGCGTTGAATGGGTCTATCGGCGGGGCTACAATGAGCAGTTCTTC
clone size: once; D gene: .; J gene: TRBJ2-1; V gene: TRBV2; CDR3 protein: CASSEAHLAGNERFF; CDR3 DNA: TGTGCCAGCAGTGAAGCGCATCTAGCAGGCAATGAGCGGTTCTTC
clone size: .; D gene: .; J gene: TRBJ1-3; V gene: TRBV6-5; CDR3 protein: CASSFSAAGPNTIYF; CDR3 DNA: TGTGCCAGCAGTTTCAGCGCCGCGGGTCCTAACACCATATATTTT
clone size: many; D gene: .; J gene: TRBJ2-3; V gene: TRBV9; CDR3 protein: CASSVEGGTDTQYF; CDR3 DNA: TGTGCCAGCAGCGTAGAGGGAGGTACAGATACGCAGTATTTT
clone size: .; D gene: TRBD1; J gene: TRBJ2-3; V gene: TRBV6-5; CDR3 protein: CASSYSTGETDTQYF; CDR3 DNA: TGTGCCAGCAGTTACTCGACAGGGGAGACAGATACGCAGTATTTT
clone size: .; D gene: TRBD2; J gene: TRBJ2-7; V gene: TRBV4-3; CDR3 protein: CASSQGPGLAGAYEQYF; CDR3 DNA: TGCGCCAGCAGCCAAGGCCCGGGACTAGCGGGAGCTTACGAGCAGTACTTC
clone size: .; D gene: TRBD1; J gene: TRBJ1-2; V gene: TRBV27; CDR3 protein: CASSPGQGAFGGYTF; CDR3 DNA: TGTGCCAGCAGTCCCGGACAGGGGGCGTTCGGTGGCTACACCTTC
clone size: .; D gene: TRBD1; J gene: TRBJ2-7; V gene: TRBV6-5; CDR3 protein: CASSPSRGPEEQYF; CDR3 DNA: TGTGCCAGCAGTCCCAGCAGGGGGCCGGAGGAGCAGTACTTC
clone size: .; D gene: .; J gene: TRBJ1-2; V gene: TRBV27; CDR3 protein: CASKPTGLYGYTF; CDR3 DNA: TGTGCCAGCAAACCAACAGGGTTATATGGCTACACCTTC
clone size: .; D gene: TRBD2; J gene: TRBJ2-7; V gene: TRBV12-3/TRBV12-4; CDR3 protein: CASSPRLAGEVYEQYF; CDR3 DNA: TGTGCCAGCAGCCCCCGTCTAGCGGGAGAGGTCTACGAGCAGTACTTC
clone size: few; D gene: .; J gene: TRBJ2-7; V gene: TRBV28; CDR3 protein: CASSFVGGYEQYF; CDR3 DNA: TGTGCCAGCAGTTTCGTGGGGGGTTACGAGCAGTACTTC
clone size: few; D gene: .; J gene: TRBJ2-7; V gene: TRBV4-1; CDR3 protein: CASSQEDDVGFKQYF; CDR3 DNA: TGCGCCAGCAGCCAAGAGGATGACGTAGGATTCAAGCAGTACTTC
clone size: .; D gene: TRBD1; J gene: TRBJ1-5; V gene: TRBV2; CDR3 protein: CASTGFQGAFGNQPQHF; CDR3 DNA: TGTGCCAGCACTGGGTTTCAGGGGGCGTTCGGCAATCAGCCCCAGCATTTT
clone size: few; D gene: TRBD2; J gene: TRBJ2-1; V gene: TRBV6-5; CDR3 protein: CASSFSYSGSSYNEQFF; CDR3 DNA: TGTGCCAGCAGTTTCTCGTATAGCGGGAGTTCTTACAATGAGCAGTTCTTC
clone size: many; D gene: .; J gene: TRBJ1-2; V gene: TRBV12-3/TRBV12-4; CDR3 protein: CASSPARGYTF; CDR3 DNA: TGTGCCAGCAGTCCGGCACGCGGCTACACCTTC
clone size: .; D gene: .; J gene: TRBJ1-2; V gene: TRBV12-3/TRBV12-4; CDR3 protein: CASTLGSHGYTF; CDR3 DNA: TGTGCCAGCACCCTAGGATCTCATGGCTACACCTTC
clone size: few; D gene: TRBD2; J gene: TRBJ2-7; V gene: TRBV11-3; CDR3 protein: CASSLRGSYEQYF; CDR3 DNA: TGTGCCAGCAGCTTACGCGGGAGCTACGAGCAGTACTTC
clone size: .; D gene: .; J gene: TRBJ2-7; V gene: TRBV28; CDR3 protein: CASSRGGGTYEQYF; CDR3 DNA: TGTGCCAGCAGTCGCGGGGGCGGTACCTACGAGCAGTACTTC
clone size: .; D gene: TRBD1; J gene: TRBJ2-7; V gene: TRBV12-3/TRBV12-4; CDR3 protein: CASSFSTGALGEQYF; CDR3 DNA: TGTGCCAGCAGTTTTAGTACAGGGGCGTTAGGCGAGCAGTACTTC
clone size: few; D gene: .; J gene: TRBJ2-1; V gene: TRBV4-3; CDR3 protein: CASSQDISGPYNEQFF; CDR3 DNA: TGCGCCAGCAGCCAAGATATTAGCGGACCATACAATGAGCAGTTCTTC
clone size: .; D gene: TRBD1; J gene: TRBJ2-7; V gene: TRBV7-9; CDR3 protein: CASSSTDRGPYYEQYF; CDR3 DNA: TGTGCCAGCAGCTCGACCGACAGGGGGCCATACTACGAGCAGTACTTC
clone size: .; D gene: .; J gene: TRBJ2-2; V gene: TRBV9; CDR3 protein: CASGPSAPEEAYGELFF; CDR3 DNA: TGTGCCAGCGGCCCCTCGGCCCCCGAGGAGGCTTACGGGGAGCTGTTTTTT
clone size: .; D gene: .; J gene: TRBJ2-2; V gene: TRBV6-5; CDR3 protein: CASSYSAQPELGELFF; CDR3 DNA: TGTGCCAGCAGTTACTCGGCGCAGCCTGAGCTTGGGGAGCTGTTTTTT
clone size: .; D gene: TRBD2; J gene: TRBJ2-7; V gene: TRBV7-9; CDR3 protein: CASSQTSGRRASHEQYF; CDR3 DNA: TGTGCCAGCAGCCAGACTAGCGGGCGCCGAGCCTCCCACGAGCAGTACTTC
clone size: few; D gene: .; J gene: TRBJ1-5; V gene: TRBV6-1; CDR3 protein: CASTHPKWGSPEDQPQHF; CDR3 DNA: TGTGCCAGCACCCACCCGAAGTGGGGGTCCCCCGAGGATCAGCCCCAGCATTTT